These 18 T cell receptor beta chains originate from one sample sequenced in a study of cytomegalovirus exposure and HLA in healthy donors. Amplification used 60 Vbeta primers and 13 Jbeta primers. The assay was immunoSEQ multiplex PCR, and TCRdb's table has in-frame clones only and misses some. The data show more than 150,000 clones, around three quarters seen once. The sequenced sample was PBMCs. The receptor set was obtained from a man aged 35 to 55 in good health and CMV-seronegative.

J is TRBJ2-7 and V is TRBV30, with TRBD2 matching 11 bases. V lost 0 bases to trimming and J lost 6 bases; unmatched junction nucleotides: 4. The CDR3 totals 14 residues. Germline V gene sequence: CDR1 GTSNPN, CDR2 SVGIG (reference sequence). The CDR3, as DNA: TGTGCCTGGAGTGTACTAGCGGGAGAGGGCGAGCAGTACTTC. Translated: CAWSVLAGEGEQYF.

This clone appeared a few times. The genes are TRBV30 and TRBJ1-1; D possibly corresponds to TRBD1 (5 bases). The CDR3 is made up of 17 amino acids. V dropped 4 bases and J dropped 1 base, with 22 bases sitting between them. Germline V CDR1 and CDR2: GTSNPN, SVGIG (reference sequence). The DNA of the CDR3 is TGTGCCTGGAAATGGCGAGGTAGGGGCTGGGGGAACACTGAAGCTTTCTTT. Protein product: CAWKWRGRGWGNTEAFF.

The J gene is TRBJ2-7, the V gene TRBV30; D is ambiguous. V was pared by 4 bases and J by 3 bases, with 13 bases between. The germline gives CDR1 GTSNPN, CDR2 SVGIG (reference sequence). The CDR3 spans 13 residues. The CDR3 DNA is TGTGCCTGGAACGGCAGGATCAACTACGAGCAGTACTTC. Translated: CAWNGRINYEQYF.

V gene TRBV28 combines with J gene TRBJ1-5, with 12 bases fitting TRBD1. The CDR3 spans 16 residues. After removal of 7 bases from V and 7 bases from J, the junction contained 11 bases not matched to a gene. Germline V gene lookup returns CDR1 MDHEN and CDR2 SYDVKM. CDR3 residues: CASTSQGGTGGQPQHF. DNA for the CDR3: TGTGCCAGCACCTCCCAGGGGGGGACAGGGGGCCAGCCCCAGCATTTT.

The rearrangement joins TRBV7-9 to TRBJ1-1, with D uncertain. The V gene lost 1 base and the J gene lost 1 base, with 10 bases spanning the gap. Germline V gives CDR1 SEHNR, CDR2 FQNEAQ (reference sequence). This CDR3 is 15 amino acids long. The DNA for the CDR3 is TGTGCCAGCAGCTTAGGAGGAGGGAGGAACACTGAAGCTTTCTTT. This translates into CASSLGGGRNTEAFF.

The V call is TRBV5-4, the J call TRBJ2-2; 10 positions match TRBD2. The CDR3 consists of 17 residues. V gave up 1 base and J gave up 3 bases; unmatched junction bases: 6. Germline CDR1 is SGHNT and CDR2 is YYREEE (reference sequence). The CDR3 spells CASSLKLAGSYTGELFF. The CDR3 DNA sequence: TGTGCCAGCAGCTTGAAACTAGCGGGATCATACACCGGGGAGCTGTTTTTT.

V and J are TRBV6-6 and TRBJ2-7, with 11 nucleotides matching TRBD2. This CDR3 has 15 residues. CDR1 and CDR2 from the germline V gene are MNHNY and SVGAGI (reference sequence). With 6 bases clipped from V and 0 bases from J, the junction kept 4 bases outside the gene matches. The CDR3 DNA follows: TGTGCCAGCAGACTAGCGGGAGCAGACTCCTACGAGCAGTACTTC. This translates into CASRLAGADSYEQYF.

The chain recombines TRBV6-6 with TRBJ2-1; D is perhaps TRBD2 (6 bases). The CDR3 totals 15 residues. V lost 5 bases to trimming and J lost 1 base, with 12 bases between them. Germline CDR1 is MNHNY and CDR2 is SVGAGI (reference sequence). This CDR3 reads CASSARDWSYNEQFF. In DNA, the CDR3 is TGTGCCAGCAGTGCCCGGGACTGGTCCTACAATGAGCAGTTCTTC.

The genes are TRBV6-1 and TRBJ2-7; no definite D call. CDR1 and CDR2 from the germline V gene are MNHNS and SASEGT. V lost 8 bases to trimming and J lost 0 bases, with 17 bases between them. CDR3 size: 15 residues. CDR3 loop: CASGGVGGNSYEQYV. The CDR3 DNA reads TGTGCCAGCGGTGGGGTTGGCGGAAACTCCTACGAGCAGTACGTC.

J is TRBJ1-1 and V is TRBV5-6, with D hard to call. Germline CDR1 SGHDT, CDR2 YYEEEE. The CDR3 is made up of 15 amino acids. Trimming stripped 3 bases from V and 7 bases from J, with 19 bases between. The CDR3 loop reads CASSSLRAGWDEAFF. The CDR3 DNA follows: TGTGCCAGCAGCTCCCTCCGGGCGGGCTGGGATGAAGCTTTCTTT.

This chain connects TRBV7-9 to TRBJ2-5, with TRBD1 as a possible D gene (6 bases). The J call is doubtful: the DNA matches TRBJ2-7 better. The CDR3 runs to 15 residues. Germline V gives CDR1 SEHNR, CDR2 FQNEAQ (reference sequence). The CDR3 protein is CASSFRQASSYEQYF. CDR3 DNA: TGTGCCAGCAGCTTTCGACAGGCCTCCTCCTACGAGCAGTACTTC.

V usage is TRBV9 and J usage is TRBJ1-2; 8 bases match TRBD1. From germline, CDR1 is SGDLS and CDR2 YYNGEE. CDR3 size: 15 residues. V lost 0 bases and J lost 5; bases outside the gene matches: 6. As DNA, the CDR3 is TGTGCCAGCAGCGTAGGAGACAGGGGACTTTATGGCTACACCTTC. Translated, it gives CASSVGDRGLYGYTF.

There are a few counts of this clone. The chain joins TRBV7-2 to TRBJ2-7, with D possibly TRBD2 on 5 matching bases. The CDR3 is 15 amino acids. The V gene lost 2 bases and the J gene lost 1 base, with 12 bases spanning the gap. CDR1 is SGHTA and CDR2 is FQGNSA in the germline V gene. The CDR3 sequence is CASSLWETASYEQYV. The DNA of the CDR3 is TGTGCCAGCAGCTTATGGGAGACGGCTTCCTACGAGCAGTACGTC.

The chain is built from TRBV7-9 and TRBJ2-2; no clear D gene. V lost 3 bases and J 0 bases, leaving 5 bases between the germline ends. Germline CDR1 and CDR2: SEHNR and FQNEAQ (reference sequence). The CDR3 covers 14 residues. The CDR3 DNA is TGTGCCAGCAGCTTGCGGACGAACACCGGGGAGCTGTTTTTT. Protein sequence: CASSLRTNTGELFF.

V gene TRBV2 combines with J gene TRBJ1-2; D possibly corresponds to TRBD1 (5 bases). The V gene's germline CDR1 is SNHLY and CDR2 FYNNEI. Trimming removed 7 bases at V and 7 bases at J, with 10 bases between. The CDR3 length is 11 residues. The CDR3 region has the DNA TGTGCCAGCACCGGGGGAGTTGGCTACACCTTC. It is translated as CASTGGVGYTF. Full variable domain (remainder filled in from reference TRBV2 and TRBJ1-2): EPEVTQTPSHQVTQMGQEVILRCVPISNHLYFYWYRQILGQKVEFLVSFYNNEISEKSEIFDDQFSVERPDGSNFTLKIRSTKLEDSAMYFCASTGGVGYTFGSGTRLTVV.

The gene calls are TRBV7-9 and TRBJ1-3; no clear D gene. This CDR3 is built from 18 residues. CDR1 is SEHNR, CDR2 FQNEAQ, per germline (reference sequence). The V and J ends lost 4 bases and 4 bases respectively, with 23 bases between them. The CDR3 nucleotides read TGTGCCAGCAGCTCCATCGGGCCGGCTGGACTAACGGGAAACACCATATATTTT. This codes for CASSSIGPAGLTGNTIYF. Combining the CDR3 with reference TRBV7-9 and TRBJ1-3 gives the whole variable domain DTGVSQNPRHKITKRGQNVTFRCDPISEHNRLYWYRQTLGQGPEFLTYFQNEAQLEKSRLLSDRFSAERPKGSFSTLEIQRTEQGDSAMYLCASSSIGPAGLTGNTIYFGEGSWLTVV.

This clone was detected a few times. This chain connects TRBV11-2 to TRBJ2-7, with 10 bases fitting TRBD2. CDR1 is SGHAT, CDR2 FQNNGV, per germline. The V gene end was trimmed by 5 bases and the J gene end by 6 bases; junction bases not matched to a gene: 10. The CDR3 spans 15 residues. CDR3 in amino acids: CASSLGGAGGPEQYV. Here the CDR3 DNA reads TGTGCCAGCAGCCTGGGGGGAGCGGGAGGGCCCGAGCAGTACGTC.

V usage is TRBV28 and J usage is TRBJ2-6; no firm D call. The V end was cut by 6 bases, the J end by 0 bases, with 12 bases between. Germline CDR1 MDHEN, CDR2 SYDVKM. The CDR3 consists of 16 residues. The CDR3, as DNA: TGTGCCAGCAGCCCCCATTACAGCTCTGGGGCCAACGTCCTGACTTTC. Its translation is CASSPHYSSGANVLTF.